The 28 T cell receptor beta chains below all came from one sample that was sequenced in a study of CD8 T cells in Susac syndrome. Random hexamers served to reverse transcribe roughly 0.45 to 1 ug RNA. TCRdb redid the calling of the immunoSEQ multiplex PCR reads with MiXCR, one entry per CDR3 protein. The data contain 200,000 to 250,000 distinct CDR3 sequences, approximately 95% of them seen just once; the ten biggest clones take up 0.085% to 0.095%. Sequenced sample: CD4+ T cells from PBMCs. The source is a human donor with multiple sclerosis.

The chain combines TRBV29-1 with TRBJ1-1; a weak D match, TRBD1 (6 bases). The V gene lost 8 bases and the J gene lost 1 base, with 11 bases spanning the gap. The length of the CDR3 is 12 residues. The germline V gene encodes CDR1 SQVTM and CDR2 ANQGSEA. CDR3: CSIQGSNTEAFF. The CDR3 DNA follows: TGCAGCATACAGGGATCGAACACTGAAGCTTTCTTT.

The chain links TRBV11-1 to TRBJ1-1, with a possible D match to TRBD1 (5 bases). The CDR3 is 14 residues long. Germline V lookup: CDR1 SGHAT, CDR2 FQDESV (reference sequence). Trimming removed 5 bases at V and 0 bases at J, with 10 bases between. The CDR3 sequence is CASSLNRLNTEAFF. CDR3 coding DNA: TGTGCCAGCAGCCTAAACAGGTTGAACACTGAAGCTTTCTTT.

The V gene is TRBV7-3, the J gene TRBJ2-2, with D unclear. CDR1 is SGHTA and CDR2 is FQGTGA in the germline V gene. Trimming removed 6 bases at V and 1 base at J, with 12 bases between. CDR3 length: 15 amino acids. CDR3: CASRLDARNTGELFF. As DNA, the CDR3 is TGTGCCAGCAGGTTGGACGCGCGGAACACCGGGGAGCTGTTTTTT.

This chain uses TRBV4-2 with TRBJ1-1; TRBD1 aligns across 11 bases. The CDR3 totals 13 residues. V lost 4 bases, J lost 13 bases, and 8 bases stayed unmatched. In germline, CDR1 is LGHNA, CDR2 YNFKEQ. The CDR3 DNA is TGTGCCAGCAGCCTTATACCGGGACAGGGGGTTTTCTTT. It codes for CASSLIPGQGVFF.

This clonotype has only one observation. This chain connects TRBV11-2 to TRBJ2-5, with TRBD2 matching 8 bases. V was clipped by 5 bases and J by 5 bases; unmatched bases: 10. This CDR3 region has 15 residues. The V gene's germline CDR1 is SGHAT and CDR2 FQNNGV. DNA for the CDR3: TGTGCCAGCAGCCCCGGATCGGGGGGGAGGGAGACCCAGTACTTC. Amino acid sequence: CASSPGSGGRETQYF.

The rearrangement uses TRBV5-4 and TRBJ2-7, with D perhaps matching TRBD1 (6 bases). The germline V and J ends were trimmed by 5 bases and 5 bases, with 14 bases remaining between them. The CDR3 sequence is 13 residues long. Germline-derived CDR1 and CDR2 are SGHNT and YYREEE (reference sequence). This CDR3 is CASSTQGTHEQYF. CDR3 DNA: TGTGCCAGCAGTACGCAGGGGACCCACGAGCAGTACTTC.

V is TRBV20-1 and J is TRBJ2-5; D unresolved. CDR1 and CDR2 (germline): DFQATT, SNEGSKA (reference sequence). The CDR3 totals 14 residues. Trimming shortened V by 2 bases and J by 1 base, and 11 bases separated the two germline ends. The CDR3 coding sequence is TGCAGTGCTAGAAAGTTTTTAAGCCAAGAGACCCAGTACTTC. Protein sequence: CSARKFLSQETQYF.

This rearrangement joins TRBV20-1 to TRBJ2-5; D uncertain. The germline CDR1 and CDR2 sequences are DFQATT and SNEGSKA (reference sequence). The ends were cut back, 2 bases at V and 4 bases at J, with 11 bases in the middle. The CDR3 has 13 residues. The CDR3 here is CSARIVVGETQYF. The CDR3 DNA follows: TGCAGTGCTAGAATCGTGGTGGGAGAGACCCAGTACTTC.

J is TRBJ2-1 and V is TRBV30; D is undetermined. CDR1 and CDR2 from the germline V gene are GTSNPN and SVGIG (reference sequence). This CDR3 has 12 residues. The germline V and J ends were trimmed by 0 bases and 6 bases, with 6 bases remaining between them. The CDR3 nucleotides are TGTGCCTGGAGTGTTTCGAGCAATGAGCAGTTCTTC. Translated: CAWSVSSNEQFF.

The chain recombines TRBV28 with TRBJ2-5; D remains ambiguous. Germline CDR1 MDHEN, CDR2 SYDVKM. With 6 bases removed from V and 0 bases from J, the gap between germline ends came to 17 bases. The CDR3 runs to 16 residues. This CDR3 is CASSDPGAKYQETQYF. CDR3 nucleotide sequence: TGTGCCAGCAGCGATCCAGGCGCCAAGTACCAAGAGACCCAGTACTTC.

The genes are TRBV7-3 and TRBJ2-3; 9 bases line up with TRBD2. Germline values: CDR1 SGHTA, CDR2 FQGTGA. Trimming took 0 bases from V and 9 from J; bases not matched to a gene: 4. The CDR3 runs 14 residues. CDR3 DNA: TGTGCCAGCAGCTTAACTAGCGGGGGTGTCACGCAGTATTTT. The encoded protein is CASSLTSGGVTQYF. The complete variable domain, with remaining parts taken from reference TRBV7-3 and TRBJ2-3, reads GAGVSQTPSNKVTEKGKYVELRCDPISGHTALYWYRQSLGQGPEFLIYFQGTGAADDSGLPNDRFFAVRPEGSVSTLKIQRTERGDSAVYLCASSLTSGGVTQYFGPGTRLTVL.

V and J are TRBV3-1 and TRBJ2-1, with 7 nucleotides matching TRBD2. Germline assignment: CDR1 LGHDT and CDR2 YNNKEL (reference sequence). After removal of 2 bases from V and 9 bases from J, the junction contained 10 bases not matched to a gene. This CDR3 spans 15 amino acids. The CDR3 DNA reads TGTGCCAGCAGCCAACTAGCGGCCGTCCAGGTTGAGCAGTTCTTC. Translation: CASSQLAAVQVEQFF.

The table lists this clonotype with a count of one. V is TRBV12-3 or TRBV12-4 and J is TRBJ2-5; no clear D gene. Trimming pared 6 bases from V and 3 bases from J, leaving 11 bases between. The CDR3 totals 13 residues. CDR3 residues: CASRGDAEETQYF. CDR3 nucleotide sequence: TGTGCCAGCAGGGGCGATGCAGAAGAGACCCAGTACTTC.

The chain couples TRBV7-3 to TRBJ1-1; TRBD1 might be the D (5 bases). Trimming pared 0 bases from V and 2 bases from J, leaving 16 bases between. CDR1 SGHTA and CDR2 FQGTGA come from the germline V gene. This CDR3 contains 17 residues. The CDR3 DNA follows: TGTGCCAGCAGCTTAACGTTTCGGCTAGGGGATAACACTGAAGCTTTCTTT. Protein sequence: CASSLTFRLGDNTEAFF.

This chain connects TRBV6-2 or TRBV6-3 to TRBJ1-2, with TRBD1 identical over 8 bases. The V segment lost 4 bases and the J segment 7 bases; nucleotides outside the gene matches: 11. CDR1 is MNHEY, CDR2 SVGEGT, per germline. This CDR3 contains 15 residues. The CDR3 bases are TGTGCCAGCAGTTCCGCTGGACAGGGCCTGGGTGGCTACACCTTC. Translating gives CASSSAGQGLGGYTF.

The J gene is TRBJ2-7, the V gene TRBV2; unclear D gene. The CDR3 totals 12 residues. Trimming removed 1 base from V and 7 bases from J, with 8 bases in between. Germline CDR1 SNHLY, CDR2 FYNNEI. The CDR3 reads CASSEVGGEQYF. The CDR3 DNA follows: TGTGCCAGCAGTGAAGTCGGTGGGGAGCAGTACTTC. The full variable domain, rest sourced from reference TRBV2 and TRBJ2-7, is EPEVTQTPSHQVTQMGQEVILRCVPISNHLYFYWYRQILGQKVEFLVSFYNNEISEKSEIFDDQFSVERPDGSNFTLKIRSTKLEDSAMYFCASSEVGGEQYFGPGTRLTVT.

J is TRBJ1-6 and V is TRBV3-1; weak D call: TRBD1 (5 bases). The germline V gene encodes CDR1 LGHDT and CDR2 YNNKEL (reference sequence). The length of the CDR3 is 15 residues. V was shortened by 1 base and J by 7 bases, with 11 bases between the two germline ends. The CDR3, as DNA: TGTGCCAGCAGCCAAGGGAGGGGAGTGAATTCACCCCTCCACTTT. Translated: CASSQGRGVNSPLHF.

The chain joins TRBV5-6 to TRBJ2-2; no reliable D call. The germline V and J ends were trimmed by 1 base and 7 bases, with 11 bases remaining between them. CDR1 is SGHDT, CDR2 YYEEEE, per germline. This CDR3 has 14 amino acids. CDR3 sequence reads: CASSLTARGGELFF. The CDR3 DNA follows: TGTGCCAGCAGCTTGACGGCTAGAGGCGGGGAGCTGTTTTTT. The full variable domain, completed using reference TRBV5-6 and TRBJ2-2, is DAGVTQSPTHLIKTRGQQVTLRCSPKSGHDTVSWYQQALGQGPQFIFQYYEEEERQRGNFPDRFSGHQFPNYSSELNVNALLLGDSALYLCASSLTARGGELFFGEGSRLTVL.

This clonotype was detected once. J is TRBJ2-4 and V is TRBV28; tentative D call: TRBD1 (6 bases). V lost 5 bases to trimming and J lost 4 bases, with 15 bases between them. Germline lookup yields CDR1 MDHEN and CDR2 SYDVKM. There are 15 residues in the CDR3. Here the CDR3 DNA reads TGTGCCAGCAGTACACCAACAGGGACAAAAAACATTCAGTACTTC. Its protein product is CASSTPTGTKNIQYF.

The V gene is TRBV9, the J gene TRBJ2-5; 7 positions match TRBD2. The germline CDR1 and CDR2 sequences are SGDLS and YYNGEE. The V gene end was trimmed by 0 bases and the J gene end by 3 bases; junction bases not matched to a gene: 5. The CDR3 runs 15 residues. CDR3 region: CASSVVGGSKETQYF. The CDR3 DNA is TGTGCCAGCAGCGTAGTCGGGGGGAGCAAAGAGACCCAGTACTTC. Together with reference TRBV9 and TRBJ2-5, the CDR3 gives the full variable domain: DSGVTQTPKHLITATGQRVTLRCSPRSGDLSVYWYQQSLDQGLQFLIQYYNGEERAKGNILERFSAQQFPDLHSELNLSSLELGDSALYFCASSVVGGSKETQYFGPGTRLLVL.

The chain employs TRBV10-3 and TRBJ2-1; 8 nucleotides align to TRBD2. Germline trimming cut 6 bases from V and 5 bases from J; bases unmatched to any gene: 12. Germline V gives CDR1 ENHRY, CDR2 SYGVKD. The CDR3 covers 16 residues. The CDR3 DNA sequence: TGTGCCATCAGCTACCTGAGCGGGAGCGGTAACAATGAGCAGTTCTTC. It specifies CAISYLSGSGNNEQFF.

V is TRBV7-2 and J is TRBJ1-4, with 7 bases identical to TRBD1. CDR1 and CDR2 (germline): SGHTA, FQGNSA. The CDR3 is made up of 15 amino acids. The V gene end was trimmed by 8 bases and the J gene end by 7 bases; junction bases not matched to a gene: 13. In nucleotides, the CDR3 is TGTGCCAGCCGAAAAGAGCCGGGACAGTTTGAAAAACTGTTTTTT. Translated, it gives CASRKEPGQFEKLFF.

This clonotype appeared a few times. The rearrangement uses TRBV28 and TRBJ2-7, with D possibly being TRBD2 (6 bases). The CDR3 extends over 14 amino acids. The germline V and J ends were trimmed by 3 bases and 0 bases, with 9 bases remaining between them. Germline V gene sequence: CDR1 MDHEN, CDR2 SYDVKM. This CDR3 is CASSFSGSSYEQYF. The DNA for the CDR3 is TGTGCCAGCAGTTTTTCCGGGAGCTCCTACGAGCAGTACTTC.

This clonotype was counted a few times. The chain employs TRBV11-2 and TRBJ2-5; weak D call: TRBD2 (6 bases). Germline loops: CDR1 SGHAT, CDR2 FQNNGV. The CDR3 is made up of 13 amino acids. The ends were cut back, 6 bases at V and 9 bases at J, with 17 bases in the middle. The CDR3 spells CASRSSGPSAQYF. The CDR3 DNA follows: TGTGCCAGCAGGAGTAGCGGCCCCTCGGCCCAGTACTTC.

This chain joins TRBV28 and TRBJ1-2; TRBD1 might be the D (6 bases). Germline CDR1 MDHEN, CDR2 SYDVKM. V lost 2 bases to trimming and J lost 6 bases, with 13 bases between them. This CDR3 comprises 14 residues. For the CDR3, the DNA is TGTGCCAGCAGTTTAGAGCGGGGGGCCAATGGCTACACCTTC. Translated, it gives CASSLERGANGYTF.

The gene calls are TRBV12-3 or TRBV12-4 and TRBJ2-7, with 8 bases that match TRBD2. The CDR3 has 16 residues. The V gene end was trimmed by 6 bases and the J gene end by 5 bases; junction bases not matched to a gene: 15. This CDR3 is CASSQTLDGTRHEQYF. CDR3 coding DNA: TGTGCCAGCAGCCAGACCTTAGACGGGACTAGACACGAGCAGTACTTC.

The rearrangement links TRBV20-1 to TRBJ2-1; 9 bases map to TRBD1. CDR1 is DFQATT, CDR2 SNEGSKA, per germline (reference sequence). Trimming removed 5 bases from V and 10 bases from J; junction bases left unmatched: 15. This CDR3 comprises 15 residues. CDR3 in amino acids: CSAQRGQGIPGEQFF. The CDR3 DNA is TGCAGTGCTCAGAGGGGACAGGGAATTCCCGGGGAGCAGTTCTTC.

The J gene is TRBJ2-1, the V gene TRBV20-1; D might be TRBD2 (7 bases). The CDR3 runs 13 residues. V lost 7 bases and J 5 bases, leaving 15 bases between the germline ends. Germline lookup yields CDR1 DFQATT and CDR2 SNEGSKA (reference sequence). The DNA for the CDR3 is TGCAGTGTTCTTTTAGGGGGGGACAATGAGCAGTTCTTC. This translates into CSVLLGGDNEQFF.